This TCR beta chain stems from a study of T cell responses to AZD1222 COVID-19 vaccine. The study, taken as a whole, reports: Females made up more of the donors, who were largely white British, and clonal diversity may have come out too low. Targeting of unmutated variant regions was reportedly seen in nearly half of spike-specific TCRs. Sampling captured repertoires only after the peak T cell response.

Of note for this clone: Its antigen is unidentified.

After removal of 5 bases from V and 5 bases from J, the junction contained 10 bases not matched to a gene. Germline V gene sequence: CDR1 MDHEN, CDR2 SYDVKM. The CDR3 consists of 17 residues. Profiling relied on immunoSEQ multiplex PCR, and the TCRdb table lists in-frame clones only, not all of them. Of 160,000 or so clones listed, about nine tenths are singletons. This receptor was taken from an adult in good health. The chain has TRBV28 and TRBJ1-6; TRBD1 agrees at 9 bases. The material sequenced was peripheral blood, taken on day 0 of AZD1222 vaccination. The CDR3 nucleotides read TGTGCCAGCAGTACCTACCCATGGACAGGGGATAATTCACCCCTCCACTTT. It is translated as CASSTYPWTGDNSPLHF. Full variable domain (missing parts from reference TRBV28 and TRBJ1-6): DVKVTQSSRYLVKRTGEKVFLECVQDMDHENMFWYRQDPGLGLRLIYFSYDVKMKEKGDIPEGYSVSREKKERFSLILESASTNQTSMYLCASSTYPWTGDNSPLHFGNGTRLTVT.